A selection of T cell receptor beta chains follows, all from one sample in a study of CD8 T cells in ankylosing spondylitis. TCRdb fed the 5' RACE reads into MiXCR, producing one record per CDR3 protein. The data contain some 130,000 distinct CDR3 sequences, 7.3% of them singletons. Sequencing was carried out using blood, either unsorted or a sorted T cell fraction (not recorded which). The receptors originated from a female donor with ankylosing spondylitis or in good health (not recorded which). Each CDR3 is given with its conserved first and last residue. D genes are given only for firm matches. Some rows mark clone size as missing; the rest say once, few, many or name a class of expanded clone.

v_call	j_call	d_call	clone_size	cdr3_aa	cdr3_nt
TRBV4-3	TRBJ2-5	NA	many	CASSQERQAAETQYF	TGCGCCAGCAGCCAAGAAAGGCAGGCTGCGGAGACCCAGTACTTC
TRBV24-1	TRBJ2-7	NA	many	CATSDPISYEQYF	TGTGCCACCAGTGATCCCATCTCCTACGAGCAGTACTTC
TRBV5-1	TRBJ2-5	NA	many	CASSFSGGPQETQYF	TGCGCCAGCAGCTTCTCCGGGGGCCCCCAAGAGACCCAGTACTTC
TRBV29-1	TRBJ2-7	NA	many	CSVLIRAGRQYF	TGCAGCGTTCTCATCAGAGCAGGACGGCAGTACTTC
TRBV4-2	TRBJ2-1	NA	many	CASSPPEGAYNEQFF	TGTGCCAGCAGCCCCCCCGAGGGGGCCTACAATGAGCAGTTCTTC
TRBV5-1	TRBJ2-6	TRBD1	many	CASSLVDRAGANVLTF	TGCGCCAGCAGCTTGGTGGACAGGGCTGGGGCCAACGTCCTGACTTTC
TRBV7-6	TRBJ1-1	NA	many	CASREGLNTEAFF	TGTGCCAGCAGGGAGGGGTTGAACACTGAAGCTTTCTTT
TRBV7-3	TRBJ2-3	NA	few	CASSPLTAPYTQYF	TGTGCCAGCAGCCCCCTAACCGCACCCTATACGCAGTATTTT
TRBV12-3/TRBV12-4	TRBJ2-3	TRBD2	many	CASSPTSGVTDTQYF	TGTGCCAGCAGCCCGACTAGCGGGGTAACAGATACGCAGTATTTT
TRBV6-1	TRBJ2-7	TRBD1	NA	CASTPGTGRYEQYF	TGTGCCAGCACCCCCGGGACAGGGAGGTACGAGCAGTACTTC
TRBV3-1	TRBJ2-1	NA	many	CASSLGSVNEQFF	TGTGCCAGCAGCCTGGGTAGTGTTAATGAGCAGTTCTTC
TRBV29-1	TRBJ1-1	NA	many	CSVAVMNTEAFF	TGCAGCGTTGCGGTCATGAACACTGAAGCTTTCTTT
TRBV7-2	TRBJ2-7	TRBD1	many	CASSLGGVDRVEQYF	TGTGCCAGCAGCTTAGGAGGTGTAGACAGGGTTGAGCAGTACTTC
TRBV20-1	TRBJ1-1	NA	many	CSASAGTTTEAFF	TGCAGTGCTAGTGCTGGGACAACAACTGAAGCTTTCTTT
TRBV9	TRBJ2-1	NA	many	CASSVTGAYNEQFF	TGTGCCAGCAGCGTTACGGGAGCCTACAATGAGCAGTTCTTC
TRBV25-1	TRBJ1-2	NA	many	CASSHRGGHYGYTF	TGTGCCAGCAGCCACCGGGGGGGCCACTATGGCTACACCTTC
TRBV28	TRBJ2-3	TRBD2	NA	CASSPGLGMATDTQYF	TGTGCCAGCAGTCCCGGACTAGGGATGGCCACAGATACGCAGTATTTT
TRBV28	TRBJ2-1	NA	many	CASSFRVIGYNEQFF	TGTGCCAGCAGCTTCAGGGTAATCGGCTACAATGAGCAGTTCTTC
TRBV12-3/TRBV12-4	TRBJ1-2	NA	many	CASSSGRDLQTF	TGTGCCAGCAGTTCCGGCCGGGATCTTCAAACGTTC
TRBV4-2	TRBJ2-1	TRBD2	many	CASSQGAPAGGSYNEQFF	TGTGCCAGCAGCCAAGGAGCGCCAGCGGGGGGTTCCTACAATGAGCAGTTCTTC
TRBV30	TRBJ1-6	NA	NA	CAWSVHSPLHF	TGTGCCTGGAGTGTACATTCACCCCTCCACTTT
TRBV5-5	TRBJ2-7	TRBD2	many	CASNLGASGSYEQYF	TGTGCCAGCAACTTAGGGGCTAGCGGTTCCTACGAGCAGTACTTC
TRBV27	TRBJ1-4	NA	many	CASSPRPSNEKLFF	TGTGCCAGCAGTCCACGTCCTTCTAATGAAAAACTGTTTTTT
TRBV5-1	TRBJ1-1	NA	many	CASSLDVGENTEAFF	TGCGCCAGCAGCTTGGACGTGGGGGAGAACACTGAAGCTTTCTTT
TRBV5-1	TRBJ2-4	TRBD2	many	CASSAGGLAKNIQYF	TGCGCCAGCAGCGCGGGAGGGCTAGCCAAAAACATTCAGTACTTC
TRBV29-1	TRBJ1-3	NA	many	CSVEEGNTIYF	TGCAGCGTTGAAGAGGGGAACACCATATATTTT
TRBV5-1	TRBJ1-6	NA	NA	CASRTGQQNSPLHF	TGCGCCAGCAGGACAGGACAACAGAATTCACCCCTCCACTTT
TRBV5-1	TRBJ2-2	NA	NA	CASSRAGSNTGELFF	TGCGCCAGCAGCCGGGCAGGGTCAAACACCGGGGAGCTGTTTTTT
TRBV20-1	TRBJ2-1	TRBD2	once	CSAVTSGGAGSYTEQFF	TGCAGTGCTGTTACTAGCGGGGGGGCCGGGTCCTACACTGAGCAGTTCTTC
TRBV12-3/TRBV12-4	TRBJ1-5	NA	many	CASSLDQPQHF	TGTGCCAGCAGTTTAGATCAGCCCCAGCATTTT
TRBV28	TRBJ1-5	TRBD1	many	CASSSRTGGSNQPQHF	TGTGCCAGCAGTTCCAGGACAGGGGGTAGCAATCAGCCCCAGCATTTT
TRBV10-3	TRBJ2-1	NA	NA	CAISPDSINEQFF	TGTGCCATCAGTCCCGACAGTATCAATGAGCAGTTCTTC
TRBV5-1	TRBJ2-1	NA	many	CASSSGSSEQFF	TGCGCCAGCAGTTCGGGATCCAGTGAGCAGTTCTTC
TRBV5-1	TRBJ1-2	NA	many	CASSLSRQGGGYTF	TGCGCCAGCAGCTTGTCTAGGCAGGGCGGCGGCTACACCTTC
TRBV5-1	TRBJ2-1	NA	few	CASSLAGRGNNEQFF	TGCGCCAGCAGCTTGGCGGGGCGGGGCAACAATGAGCAGTTCTTC
TRBV6-5	TRBJ2-7	NA	many	CASSYPGESSYEQYF	TGTGCCAGCAGTTACCCAGGAGAGAGCTCCTACGAGCAGTACTTC
TRBV5-1	TRBJ2-7	TRBD1	many	CASSAHRDSFYEQYF	TGCGCCAGCAGCGCACACCGGGACAGCTTTTACGAGCAGTACTTC